These T cell receptor beta chains were read from a single sample in a study of T cell responses to AZD1222 COVID-19 vaccine. Method: immunoSEQ multiplex PCR; TCRdb's copy keeps in-frame clones and lacks some. Here the sample spans approximately 140,000 clones, roughly 89% being singletons. The sequencing used peripheral blood, collected on day 0 of AZD1222 vaccination. The source of these receptors is an adult in good health. CDR3s include the opening cysteine and the closing phenylalanine or tryptophan. A D gene is named only where the DNA matches it firmly. Clone size appears in some rows only: once, few, many, or a class for an expanded clone.

D,size,V,J,CDR3,DNA
TRBD2,few,TRBV25-1,TRBJ2-1,CASSEGREGRWGNEQFF,TGTGCCAGCAGCGAAGGGCGGGAGGGCCGGTGGGGGAATGAGCAGTTCTTC
NA,NA,TRBV11-3,TRBJ2-1,CASSLYRGDYNEQFF,TGTGCCAGCAGCTTATATAGAGGGGACTACAATGAGCAGTTCTTC
NA,NA,TRBV4-1,TRBJ1-5,CASSQDLWAVDQPQHF,TGCGCCAGCAGCCAAGATCTCTGGGCTGTTGATCAGCCCCAGCATTTT
NA,NA,TRBV18,TRBJ2-7,CASSPRGALGYEQYF,TGTGCCAGCTCCCCTCGCGGGGCATTAGGCTACGAGCAGTACTTC
TRBD2,NA,TRBV5-1,TRBJ2-2,CASSPGLAGTGELFF,TGCGCCAGCAGCCCGGGACTAGCCGGCACCGGGGAGCTGTTTTTT
NA,NA,TRBV19,TRBJ1-2,CASSTRDAPNYGYTF,TGTGCCAGTAGTACCCGGGATGCCCCTAACTATGGCTACACCTTC
NA,NA,TRBV7-8,TRBJ2-7,CASSSTGRAYEQYF,TGTGCCAGCAGCTCGACAGGGAGGGCCTACGAGCAGTACTTC
NA,NA,TRBV19,TRBJ1-5,CASSMIRGSVLHF,TGTGCCAGTAGTATGATCCGGGGGTCGGTATTGCATTTT
NA,NA,TRBV5-4,TRBJ1-1,CASSLNGGGYTEAFF,TGTGCCAGCAGCTTGAATGGGGGAGGTTACACTGAAGCTTTCTTT
NA,NA,TRBV6-5,TRBJ1-1,CASRPGRENTEAFF,TGTGCCAGCAGACCCGGTAGGGAGAACACTGAAGCTTTCTTT
NA,NA,TRBV27,TRBJ2-7,CASGLYEQYF,TGTGCCAGCGGCCTCTACGAGCAGTACTTC
TRBD2,NA,TRBV4-2,TRBJ2-7,CASSQGPGTSKYF,TGTGCCAGCAGCCAGGGGCCCGGGACTAGCAAGTACTTC
NA,NA,TRBV7-3,TRBJ1-1,CASSEELNTEAFF,TGTGCCAGCTCCGAGGAGCTGAACACTGAAGCTTTCTTT
NA,NA,TRBV12-3/TRBV12-4,TRBJ2-7,CASSWGGEQYF,TGTGCCAGTTCCTGGGGTGGCGAGCAGTACTTC
NA,NA,TRBV5-1,TRBJ1-1,CASSLTLSDRLNTEAFF,TGCGCCAGCAGCTTGACGTTATCAGACAGGTTGAACACTGAAGCTTTCTTT
TRBD1,NA,TRBV27,TRBJ2-6,CASSWAPPTGVGGANVLTF,TGTGCCAGCAGTTGGGCTCCCCCGACAGGGGTTGGTGGGGCCAACGTCCTGACTTTC
TRBD1,NA,TRBV2,TRBJ1-1,CASTRDRQGEAFF,TGTGCCAGCACCAGGGACAGGCAAGGGGAAGCTTTCTTT
NA,NA,TRBV6-5,TRBJ1-5,CASSREYQPQHF,TGTGCCAGCAGCAGGGAATACCAGCCCCAGCATTTT
TRBD1,NA,TRBV5-1,TRBJ1-2,CASSLKGGADGYTF,TGCGCCAGCAGCTTGAAAGGGGGCGCAGATGGCTACACCTTC